This passage covers 3 T cell receptor beta chains from one sample sequenced in a study of radiotherapy plus CTLA-4 blockade in lung cancer. Assay: immunoSEQ multiplex PCR; the TCRdb copy retains only in-frame clones and omits some. Here the sample spans 95,000 to 150,000 clones, 90% being singletons. This specimen was peripheral blood, taken from a patient treated with radiotherapy plus ipilimumab. All receptors come from a human donor with non-small cell lung cancer that progressed on radiotherapy plus ipilimumab.

The genes are TRBV18 and TRBJ2-7; 8 bases agree with TRBD1. Germline values: CDR1 KGHSH, CDR2 LQKENI. This CDR3 is built from 14 residues. The V gene end was trimmed by 6 bases and the J gene end by 6 bases; junction bases not matched to a gene: 10. The CDR3: CASSYNRGAFEQYF. Here the CDR3 DNA reads TGTGCCAGCTCGTATAACAGGGGGGCCTTCGAGCAGTACTTC.

The chain uses TRBV5-4 and TRBJ2-7; 13 nucleotides align to TRBD2. After removal of 4 bases from V and 6 bases from J, the junction contained 4 bases not matched to a gene. The CDR3 totals 14 residues. Germline CDR1 SGHNT, CDR2 YYREEE (reference sequence). The CDR3 DNA follows: TGTGCCAGCAGCCCTAGACTAGCGGGAGGCGAGCAGTACTTC. Translated: CASSPRLAGGEQYF.

The chain joins TRBV5-1 to TRBJ2-6, with a weak D call TRBD2 (6 bases). The CDR3 runs to 18 residues. Germline V gives CDR1 SGHRS, CDR2 YFSETQ. V was cut by 2 bases and J by 2 bases, with 17 bases left in between. The DNA of the CDR3 is TGCGCCAGCAGCTTTAACGGAGGGTCCCTCGCTGGGGCCAACGTCCTGACTTTC. It codes for CASSFNGGSLAGANVLTF.